Following are 10 T cell receptor beta chains from one sample sequenced in a study of tumor-infiltrating lymphocytes in oesophageal squamous cell carcinoma. A single record per CDR3 protein comes from TCRdb applying MiXCR to the PCR reads. The table lists some 14,000 distinct CDR3 sequences, around 50% of them singletons. The material sequenced was esophageal tumor tissue. The receptors derive from a male donor with esophageal squamous cell carcinoma.

V and J are TRBV27 and TRBJ2-3; 14 bases are a match to TRBD2. J gave up 4 bases and V 4 bases, and 4 bases lay outside the gene matches. CDR1 and CDR2 from the germline V gene are MNHEY and SMNVEV (reference sequence). The CDR3 runs to 16 residues. The CDR3 region has the DNA TGTGCCAGCAGTTATGGGACTAGCGGGAGCCCAGATACGCAGTATTTT. Amino acid sequence: CASSYGTSGSPDTQYF.

The chain couples TRBV6-6 to TRBJ1-1, with a tentative D call TRBD1 (6 bases). Gene TRBJ2-1 matches the end of the DNA better, so the J call may be wrong. The CDR3 runs to 14 residues. Germline V lookup: CDR1 MNHNY, CDR2 SVGAGI (reference sequence). This CDR3 reads CASTLRGFWNEQFF. Written as DNA, the CDR3 is TGTGCCAGCACCCTTAGGGGGTTCTGGAATGAGCAGTTCTTC.

In its sample, this clonotype was seen once. The chain combines TRBV6-1 with TRBJ2-6, with 7 bases aligning to TRBD1. This CDR3 contains 15 residues. From germline, CDR1 is MNHNS and CDR2 SASEGT. After removal of 6 bases from V and 2 bases from J, the junction contained 4 bases not matched to a gene. The CDR3 DNA is TGTGCCAGCAGCCACGACAGGGCTGGGGCCAACGTCCTGACTTTC. Amino acids: CASSHDRAGANVLTF.

The CDR3: CASGPSYTEAFF. The CDR3 region has the DNA TGTGCTAGTGGTCCCTCGTACACTGAAGCTTTCTTT. The chain uses TRBV12-5 and TRBJ1-1; D not resolved. Germline V CDR1 and CDR2: LGHNT, FRNRAP. The CDR3 length is 12 residues. V was trimmed by 5 bases and J by 3 bases, leaving 7 bases between them.

In this sample, this clonotype turned up once. The V gene is TRBV11-2, the J gene TRBJ2-7; 10 bases map to TRBD2. Near its end, the DNA agrees better with TRBJ2-1, so the J call may be wrong. The CDR3 extends over 16 amino acids. Germline V CDR1 and CDR2: SGHAT, FQNNGV. The DNA for the CDR3 is TGTGCCAGCAGCCTACAGAGCGGGAGGGGCGTTAATGAGCAGTTCTTC. Translating gives CASSLQSGRGVNEQFF.

This clonotype showed up just a few times. At one end the junction does not follow the germline gene, possibly because of a read error. The chain couples TRBV5-1 to TRBJ2-1, with 7 bases matching TRBD2. Per the germline V gene, CDR1 is SGHRS and CDR2 is YFSETQ. The CDR3 length is 15 residues. The DNA for the CDR3 is TGCGCCAGCAGCTTGGCCAATAGCGGGTATTCACCCCTCCACTTC. This codes for CASSLANSGYSPLHF.

This clonotype was observed many times. This rearrangement joins TRBV15 to TRBJ2-7, with 7 bases identical to TRBD2. CDR3 length: 15 amino acids. In germline, CDR1 is LNHNV, CDR2 YYDKDF (reference sequence). J lost 0 bases, V lost 1 base, and 3 bases had no gene match. Here the CDR3 DNA reads TGTGCCACCAGCAGAGGGGACTATACCTCCTACGAGCAGTACTTC. Translation: CATSRGDYTSYEQYF.

The V call is TRBV7-8, the J call TRBJ2-5; 8 bases map to TRBD1. The DNA end is a closer match to TRBJ2-1, so the J assignment may be wrong. The length of the CDR3 is 18 residues. The germline V gene encodes CDR1 SGHVS and CDR2 FQNEAQ. CDR3 in DNA: TGTGCCAGCAGCTTAGCACACCCTCGGGACAGGAGAAACAATGAGCAGTTCTTC. Translated, it gives CASSLAHPRDRRNNEQFF.

This clonotype was observed at least ten times. The chain links TRBV7-3 to TRBJ2-3, with 7 bases that match TRBD2. Germline assignment: CDR1 SGHTA and CDR2 FQGTGA. The CDR3 runs to 16 residues. V shed 2 bases, J shed 2 bases, and the junction held 7 bases outside the gene matches. CDR3 in amino acids: CASSLWGGSLTDTQYF. As DNA, the CDR3 is TGTGCCAGCAGCTTATGGGGCGGGAGCCTCACAGATACGCAGTATTTT.

This clonotype has just a few counts. V usage is TRBV3-1 and J usage is TRBJ2-3, with 8 bases matching TRBD2. The germline CDR1 and CDR2 sequences are LGHDT and YNNKEL (reference sequence). V lost 4 bases and J lost 4; bases outside the gene matches: 16. This CDR3 comprises 18 residues. DNA for the CDR3: TGTGCCAGCAGCCTTGCCAGCGGGAGAGGAGGTTGGGCAGATACGCAGTATTTT. This gives the protein CASSLASGRGGWADTQYF.